The 5 T cell receptor beta chains below were found in one sample sequenced in a study of blood T cell repertoires in COVID-19. Sequencing used immunoSEQ multiplex PCR; TCRdb keeps in-frame clones, though not all of them. The sample shows 200,000 or so clones, 80% to 90% of them seen only once. Sequencing was done on a sample of PBMCs or T cells enriched from blood (not recorded which). These receptors were taken from a woman aged 18-29 years in a cohort exposed to, infected with or recovered from COVID-19 (not recorded which).

The J gene is TRBJ2-1, the V gene TRBV27; 8 positions match TRBD1. The V segment lost 7 bases and the J segment 4 bases; nucleotides outside the gene matches: 6. CDR3 length: 14 amino acids. Germline-derived CDR1 and CDR2 are MNHEY and SMNVEV (reference sequence). In DNA, the CDR3 is TGTGCCAGCATGAGTGACAGGGGTTACAATGAGCAGTTCTTC. Translation: CASMSDRGYNEQFF.

The CDR3 protein is CASSMSRSGYGYTF. CDR3 sequence (DNA): TGTGCCAGTAGTATGTCTCGGAGCGGCTATGGCTACACCTTC. This chain connects TRBV19 to TRBJ1-2; D is ambiguous. Between the trimmed V and J ends, which lost 3 bases and 4 bases, there was a span of 12 bases. Germline CDR1 LNHDA, CDR2 SQIVND (reference sequence). CDR3 length: 14 residues.

The chain carries TRBV13 and TRBJ1-2, with TRBD1 matching 8 bases. From germline, CDR1 is PRHDT and CDR2 FYEKMQ (reference sequence). CDR3 length: 13 amino acids. V shed 5 bases and J 4 bases; nucleotides not matched to a gene: 3. DNA of the CDR3: TGTGCCAGCAGCCTAGACAGGGGCTATGGCTACACCTTC. Translated, it gives CASSLDRGYGYTF.

The rearrangement joins TRBV6-6 to TRBJ1-1, with TRBD1 identical over 9 bases. V gave up 8 bases and J gave up 4 bases; unmatched junction bases: 8. The CDR3 contains 14 residues. CDR1 and CDR2 (germline): MNHNY, SVGAGI (reference sequence). CDR3 sequence (DNA): TGTGCCAGCTCCGACCGGGACAGGGTCACTGAAGCTTTCTTT. This codes for CASSDRDRVTEAFF.

The chain carries TRBV20-1 and TRBJ2-1; TRBD2 might be the D (6 bases). Trimming stripped 6 bases from V and 10 bases from J, with 13 bases between. The CDR3 loop spans 11 amino acids. The germline V gene encodes CDR1 DFQATT and CDR2 SNEGSKA (reference sequence). CDR3 nucleotides: TGCAGTGCGTCGGAAGGGAGGGAGCAGTTCTTC. Its protein product is CSASEGREQFF.